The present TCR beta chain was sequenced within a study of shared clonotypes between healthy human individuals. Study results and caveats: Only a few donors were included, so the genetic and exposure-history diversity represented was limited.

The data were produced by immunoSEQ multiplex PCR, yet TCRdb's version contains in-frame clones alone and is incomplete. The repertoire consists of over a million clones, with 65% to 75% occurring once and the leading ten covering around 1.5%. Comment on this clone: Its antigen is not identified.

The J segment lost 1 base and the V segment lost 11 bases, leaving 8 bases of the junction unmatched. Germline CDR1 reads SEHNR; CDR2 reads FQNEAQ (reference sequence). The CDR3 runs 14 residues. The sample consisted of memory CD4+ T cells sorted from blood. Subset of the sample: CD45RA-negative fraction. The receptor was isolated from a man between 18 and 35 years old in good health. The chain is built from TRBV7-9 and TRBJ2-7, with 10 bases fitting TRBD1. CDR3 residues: CAVPQDRGSYEQYF. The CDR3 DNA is TGTGCCGTTCCACAGGACAGGGGGTCCTACGAGCAGTACTTC.